These 5 T cell receptor beta chains originate from one sample sequenced in a study of T-cell reconstitution after alpha-beta-depleted transplantation in children listed by TCRdb under 2016. Libraries were constructed by PCR. Sequencer: Illumina HiSeq 2500. TCR library preparation used molecular barcoding, with unique molecular identifiers applied to normalize quantification of the TCRbeta repertoire. TCRdb reran the public reads through fastp at Q25 and MiXCR, keeping productive beta chains. Here each entry gathers all rows of one CDR3 protein and keeps the most common genes and DNA. Here the sample has fewer than 400,000 distinct CDR3 sequences; approximately 20% occur a single time. The ten largest clones represent roughly 11% of the sample. The treatment or condition label for this specimen denotes: allogeneic hematopoietic cell transplantation with graft depleted of TCRalphabeta T cells and CD19 B cells.

The sample was PBMCs, mostly from graft donor cells, taken 180 days after TCRalphabeta/CD19-depleted stem cell transplant. All receptors come from a male patient between 5 and 17 years old who had a stem cell transplant for acute lymphoblastic leukemia, so the T cells may come from the graft donor.

This clonotype was seen only a few times. The chain carries TRBV12-3 or TRBV12-4 and TRBJ2-3; 10 bases fit TRBD2. V was clipped by 3 bases and J by 6 bases; unmatched bases: 6. CDR3 size: 15 residues. The CDR3 region is CASSLSLAGADTQYF. The CDR3 DNA sequence: TGTGCCAGCAGTTTGAGTCTAGCGGGGGCGGATACGCAGTATTTT.

This clonotype was observed a handful of times. The chain links TRBV7-3 to TRBJ2-1; 11 positions match TRBD2. The CDR3 runs 15 residues. V lost 4 bases to trimming and J lost 7 bases; unmatched junction nucleotides: 6. CDR1 is SGHTA and CDR2 is FQGTGA in the germline V gene. The DNA of the CDR3 is TGTGCCAGCAGCTACTTAGCGGGAGGGCCGAATGAGCAGTTCTTC. It yields the protein CASSYLAGGPNEQFF.

The chain joins TRBV15 to TRBJ2-6, with 8 bases identical to TRBD2. This CDR3 contains 16 residues. Trimming took 5 bases from V and 0 from J; bases not matched to a gene: 3. Germline CDR1 reads LNHNV; CDR2 reads YYDKDF (reference sequence). CDR3: CATSGGRPSGANVLTF. The CDR3 DNA is TGTGCCACCAGCGGCGGGAGGCCCTCTGGGGCCAACGTCCTGACTTTC.

This clonotype was found a few times. The chain couples TRBV5-5 to TRBJ2-7, with TRBD2 matching 8 bases. Germline CDR1 reads SGHKS; CDR2 reads YYEKEE (reference sequence). This CDR3 contains 13 residues. V dropped 0 bases and J dropped 6; count of bases not matched to a gene: 2. Here the CDR3 DNA reads TGTGCCAGCAGCTTGGACCTAGCGGGCGAGCAGTACTTC. Translation gives CASSLDLAGEQYF.

This rearrangement joins TRBV15 to TRBJ1-2, with D unresolved. Germline-derived CDR1 and CDR2 are LNHNV and YYDKDF (reference sequence). The V end was cut by 0 bases, the J end by 4 bases, with 9 bases between. This CDR3 comprises 14 residues. Written as DNA, the CDR3 is TGTGCCACCAGCAGAGACGGGCAAGGCTATGGCTACACCTTC. Protein: CATSRDGQGYGYTF.